The 21 T cell receptor beta chains reported below all come from one sample, sequenced in a study of blood T cell repertoires in COVID-19. TCRdb's table, derived via immunoSEQ multiplex PCR, lists solely in-frame clones and lacks some. This table holds about 150,000 clones, roughly nine tenths found once. Sample: peripheral blood. The receptors were gathered from a human donor with COVID-19, enrolled during active disease. The donor label of this sample is uncertain.

CDR3 residues: CASRQYVQGGEQYF. The CDR3 nucleotides are TGTGCCAGCAGACAATATGTACAGGGCGGCGAGCAGTACTTC. The chain employs TRBV3-1 (or the pseudogene TRBV3-2) and TRBJ2-7; D might be TRBD1 (6 bases). From germline, CDR1 is LGHDT and CDR2 YNNKEL (reference sequence). This CDR3 has 14 amino acids. Trimming shortened V by 6 bases and J by 6 bases, and 18 bases separated the two germline ends.

This CDR3 is CASRRQGGTGELFF. For the CDR3, the DNA is TGTGCCAGCAGGAGACAGGGTGGCACCGGGGAGCTGTTTTTT. The chain carries TRBV27 and TRBJ2-2, with 7 bases that match TRBD1. Germline V lookup: CDR1 MNHEY, CDR2 SMNVEV (reference sequence). The junction had 5 bases not matched to a gene; V was cut back by 6 bases and J by 4 bases. CDR3 size: 14 residues.

The genes are TRBV5-1 and TRBJ2-5, with 15 positions matching TRBD2. The CDR3 runs 18 residues. The germline V gene encodes CDR1 SGHRS and CDR2 YFSETQ. V was pared by 0 bases and J by 2 bases, with 5 bases of the junction left unmatched. In DNA, the CDR3 is TGCGCCAGCAGCTTGGGGACTAGCGGGAGGGCGGTGCAAGAGACCCAGTACTTC. This codes for CASSLGTSGRAVQETQYF.

V is TRBV2 and J is TRBJ2-1, with a possible D match to TRBD1 (5 bases). Germline values: CDR1 SNHLY, CDR2 FYNNEI. V was clipped by 8 bases and J by 4 bases, with 15 bases between them. The CDR3 is made up of 14 amino acids. The CDR3 sequence is CASSLGLAYNEQFF. CDR3 nucleotide sequence: TGTGCCAGCTCCCTGGGGCTTGCATACAATGAGCAGTTCTTC.

The chain links TRBV7-9 to TRBJ2-2; a possible D gene is TRBD2 (5 bases). The CDR3 has 17 residues. V lost 1 base, J lost 5 bases, and 17 bases lay in between. From germline, CDR1 is SEHNR and CDR2 FQNEAQ (reference sequence). The CDR3 bases are TGTGCCAGCAGCTTAGGTGTAAACGGGGATGAAACCGGGGAGCTGTTTTTT. Translated: CASSLGVNGDETGELFF.

Worth noting for this clone: A junction end diverges from the germline sequence, so it may reflect a read error. The chain carries TRBV20-1 and TRBJ1-2; no clear D gene. The V gene's germline CDR1 is DFQATT and CDR2 SNEGSKA (reference sequence). CDR3 length: 9 residues. This CDR3 is CSARIGGLF. The CDR3, as DNA: TGCAGTGCTAGAATTGGTGGCCTTTTC.

The chain employs TRBV19 and TRBJ1-2; possible D gene TRBD1, 5 bases. Germline CDR1 reads LNHDA; CDR2 reads SQIVND (reference sequence). Trimming removed 8 bases from V and 7 bases from J, with 8 bases in between. CDR3 length: 10 amino acids. For the CDR3, the DNA is TGTGCCAGTCAGGGTTTTGGCTACACCTTC. It specifies CASQGFGYTF.

This chain joins TRBV3-1 (or the pseudogene TRBV3-2) and TRBJ2-2; maybe TRBD1 (5 bases). This CDR3 spans 15 amino acids. CDR1 and CDR2 (germline): LGHDT, YNNKEL (reference sequence). V was trimmed by 0 bases and J by 7 bases, leaving 12 bases between them. The CDR3 DNA sequence: TGTGCCAGCAGCCAAGAGTACAGGTCAGACGGGGAGCTGTTTTTT. Encoded protein: CASSQEYRSDGELFF.

The chain links TRBV4-2 to TRBJ2-2, with D possibly matching TRBD1 (7 bases). The CDR3 runs to 17 residues. The germline V gene encodes CDR1 LGHNA and CDR2 YNFKEQ. V shed 4 bases and J shed 2 bases, with 17 bases lying between them. Here the CDR3 reads CASSRGGTDINTGELFF. CDR3 nucleotides: TGTGCCAGCAGCCGGGGCGGGACAGACATAAACACCGGGGAGCTGTTTTTT.

This clone was counted once. The J gene is TRBJ2-7, the V gene TRBV5-1; D remains ambiguous. The CDR3 loop spans 15 amino acids. V was clipped by 0 bases and J by 3 bases, with 13 bases between them. Per the germline V gene, CDR1 is SGHRS and CDR2 is YFSETQ. CDR3 nucleotide sequence: TGCGCCAGCAGCTTGGAACCAAATACTGACTACGAGCAGTACTTC. This sequence encodes CASSLEPNTDYEQYF. Filled out from reference TRBV5-1 and TRBJ2-7, the complete variable domain reads KAGVTQTPRYLIKTRGQQVTLSCSPISGHRSVSWYQQTPGQGLQFLFEYFSETQRNKGNFPGRFSGRQFSNSRSEMNVSTLELGDSALYLCASSLEPNTDYEQYFGPGTRLTVT.

CDR3 sequence reads: CASSSDEKLFF. The CDR3 DNA sequence: TGTGCCAGCAGCTCCGATGAAAAACTGTTTTTT. V gene TRBV7-9 combines with J gene TRBJ1-4; D remains unclear. The CDR3 contains 11 residues. The V gene's germline CDR1 is SEHNR and CDR2 FQNEAQ (reference sequence). V was clipped by 4 bases and J by 6 bases, with 3 bases between them.

The DNA of the CDR3 is TGTGCCAGCAGTCCCCAAACGGGAGTCTACAATGAGCAGTTCTTC. It translates to CASSPQTGVYNEQFF. The rearrangement uses TRBV3-1 (or the pseudogene TRBV3-2) and TRBJ2-1; a weak D match, TRBD2 (6 bases). CDR3 length: 15 residues. CDR1 is LGHDT, CDR2 YNNKEL, per germline (reference sequence). The V and J ends lost 6 bases and 3 bases respectively, with 15 bases between them.

J is TRBJ2-7 and V is TRBV10-2; 10 bases are shared with TRBD1. CDR1 WSHSY and CDR2 SAAADI come from the germline V gene. CDR3 length equals 14 residues. The J segment lost 7 bases and the V segment lost 8 bases, leaving 11 bases of the junction unmatched. CDR3 protein: CASFEGTGEFEQYF. The DNA of the CDR3 is TGCGCCAGCTTTGAAGGGACAGGGGAATTTGAGCAGTACTTC.

The genes are TRBV7-9 and TRBJ2-3, with 8 bases matching TRBD2. The V gene end was trimmed by 5 bases and the J gene end by 0 bases; junction bases not matched to a gene: 7. This CDR3 comprises 16 residues. Germline assignment: CDR1 SEHNR and CDR2 FQNEAQ (reference sequence). This CDR3 reads CASSPQRESSTDTQYF. CDR3 DNA: TGTGCCAGCAGCCCCCAGCGGGAGAGCAGCACAGATACGCAGTATTTT.

In nucleotides, the CDR3 is TGTGCCAGCAGCTTAGGGGGTTTGAGTAACTATGGCTACACCTTC. This codes for CASSLGGLSNYGYTF. The chain uses TRBV3-1 (or the pseudogene TRBV3-2) and TRBJ1-2; D perhaps matches TRBD1 (6 bases). Per germline, CDR1 LGHDT and CDR2 YNNKEL (reference sequence). This CDR3 contains 15 residues. V lost 5 bases, J lost 1 base, and 14 bases lay in between.

This clone was detected only once. The chain recombines TRBV7-9 with TRBJ2-1; D may be TRBD1 (5 bases). Trimming shortened V by 3 bases and J by 9 bases, and 15 bases separated the two germline ends. CDR1 and CDR2 (germline): SEHNR, FQNEAQ (reference sequence). The CDR3 is 14 amino acids. CDR3: CASSLGGAGVEQFF. The CDR3 DNA follows: TGTGCCAGCAGCTTGGGTGGGGCTGGAGTTGAGCAGTTCTTC.

The chain uses TRBV2 and TRBJ2-6; no definite D call. This CDR3 region has 12 residues. CDR1 and CDR2 (germline): SNHLY, FYNNEI. V was trimmed by 2 bases and J by 8 bases, leaving 4 bases between them. CDR3 in DNA: TGTGCCAGCAGTGAAAACACCAACGTCCTGACTTTC. Translation: CASSENTNVLTF.

The chain couples TRBV4-2 to TRBJ1-5; 7 bases align to TRBD1. Germline V gene sequence: CDR1 LGHNA, CDR2 YNFKEQ. Germline trimming cut 3 bases from V and 7 bases from J; bases unmatched to any gene: 12. The CDR3 spans 16 residues. Here the CDR3 DNA reads TGTGCCAGCAGCCAGGTAGACAGGGCGTGGAGCCAGCCCCAGCATTTT. Translated: CASSQVDRAWSQPQHF.

The chain has TRBV7-7 and TRBJ2-5; D gene ambiguous. Trimming removed 2 bases at V and 0 bases at J, with 4 bases between. The CDR3 contains 13 residues. The germline CDR1 and CDR2 sequences are SSHAT and FNYEAQ (reference sequence). CDR3 residues: CASSLQDQETQYF. The CDR3 bases are TGTGCCAGCAGCTTACAGGACCAAGAGACCCAGTACTTC.

V is TRBV25-1 and J is TRBJ2-1, with a possible D match to TRBD1 (6 bases). This CDR3 spans 16 amino acids. CDR1 is MGHDK, CDR2 SYGVNS, per germline. V dropped 4 bases and J dropped 4 bases, with 17 bases sitting between them. CDR3 sequence (DNA): TGTGCCAGCAGTGCGGCAGGGGCATGGTCTTACAATGAGCAGTTCTTC. Amino acids: CASSAAGAWSYNEQFF.

This chain links TRBV19 with TRBJ2-7; 8 positions match TRBD1. CDR3 length equals 14 residues. With 6 bases clipped from V and 1 base from J, the junction kept 5 bases outside the gene matches. The germline V gene has CDR1 LNHDA and CDR2 SQIVND (reference sequence). CDR3 nucleotides: TGTGCCAGTAGAAACGGACAGGGATCCTACGAGCAGTACTTC. The encoded protein is CASRNGQGSYEQYF.